This TCR beta chain is drawn from a study of T-cell reconstitution after alpha-beta-depleted transplantation in children. Study findings and constraints: T cells produced anew were the main source of T-cell counts and diversity one year after transplant. Surviving recipient T cells and thymic progenitors accounted for the high day-60 TCRbeta diversity observed in some patients. About two months after transplant, alpha-beta T cells reportedly came from several hundred expanded graft clones.

As it was prepared, the TCRbeta library received unique molecular identifiers. TCRdb ran MiXCR on the PCR reads and lists one entry per CDR3 protein. The sample contains approximately 650,000 distinct CDR3 sequences, less than 15% of which appear only once. Notes on this clonotype: Its antigen is unknown.

This specimen consisted of PBMCs, obtained before TCRalphabeta/CD19-depleted stem cell transplant. This clonotype was obtained from a girl aged 2 to 9 with congenital amegakaryocytic thrombocytopenia, due to receive a stem cell transplant.

Here the CDR3 DNA reads TGCGCCAGCAGCTTCAGGACGGGACAGGGTGAAAACGAGCAGTACTTC. Residues: CASSFRTGQGENEQYF. The chain recombines TRBV5-1 with TRBJ2-7, with 9 bases fitting TRBD1. V lost 2 bases and J lost 5; bases outside the gene matches: 11. This CDR3 is 16 amino acids long. Germline V gene data show CDR1 as SGHRS and CDR2 as YFSETQ.